The clone carrying this T cell receptor beta chain was seen more than once but under ten times. The sample is drawn from a study of T cells after yellow fever vaccination. TCRdb itself ran the 5' RACE reads through MiXCR, one entry per CDR3 protein. Of 310,000 or so distinct CDR3 sequences in the sample, around 7% were seen once. Sequences were derived from PBMCs, sampled around 45 days after the first yellow fever vaccination. The receptor comes from a man younger than 30 who received the YFV17D yellow fever vaccine.

The CDR3 bases are TGTGCCAGCAGCTTACTCGACGGGGGGGCGGGGAAGACCCAGTACTTC. Translating it yields CASSLLDGGAGKTQYF. The V call is TRBV7-8, the J call TRBJ2-5; 8 bases line up with TRBD2. This CDR3 spans 16 amino acids. V shed 2 bases and J 6 bases; nucleotides not matched to a gene: 11. CDR1 is SGHVS, CDR2 FQNEAQ, per germline.